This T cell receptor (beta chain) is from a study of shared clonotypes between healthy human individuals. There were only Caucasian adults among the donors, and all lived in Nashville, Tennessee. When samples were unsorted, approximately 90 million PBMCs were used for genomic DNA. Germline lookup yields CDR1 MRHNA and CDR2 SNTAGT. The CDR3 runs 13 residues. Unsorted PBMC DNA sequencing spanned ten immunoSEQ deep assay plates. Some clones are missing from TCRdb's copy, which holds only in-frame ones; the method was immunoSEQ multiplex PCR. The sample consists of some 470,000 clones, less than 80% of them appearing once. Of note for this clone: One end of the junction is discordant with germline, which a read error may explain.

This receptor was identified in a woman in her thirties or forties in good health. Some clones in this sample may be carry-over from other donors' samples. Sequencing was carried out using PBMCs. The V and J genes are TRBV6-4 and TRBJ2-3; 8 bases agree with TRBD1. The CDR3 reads CASSMDREDTQYF. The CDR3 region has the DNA TGTGCCAGCAGTATGGACAGGGAAGATACGCAGTACTTT.